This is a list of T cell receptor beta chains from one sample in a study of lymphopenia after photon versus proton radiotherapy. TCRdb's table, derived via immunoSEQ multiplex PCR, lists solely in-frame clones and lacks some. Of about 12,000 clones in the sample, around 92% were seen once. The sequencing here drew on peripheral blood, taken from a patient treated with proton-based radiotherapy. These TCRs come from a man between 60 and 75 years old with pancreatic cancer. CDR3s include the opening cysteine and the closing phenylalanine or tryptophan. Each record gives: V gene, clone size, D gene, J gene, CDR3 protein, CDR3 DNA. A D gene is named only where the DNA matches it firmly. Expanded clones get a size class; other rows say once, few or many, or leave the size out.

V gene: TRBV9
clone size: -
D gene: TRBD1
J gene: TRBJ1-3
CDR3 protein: CASSPRTGGSNTIYF
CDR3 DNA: TGTGCCAGCAGCCCCCGGACAGGGGGCTCAAACACCATATATTTT

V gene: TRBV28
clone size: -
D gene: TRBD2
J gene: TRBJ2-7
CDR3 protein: CASSPGGLAGPWEQYF
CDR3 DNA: TGTGCCAGCAGTCCAGGGGGACTAGCGGGGCCTTGGGAGCAGTACTTC

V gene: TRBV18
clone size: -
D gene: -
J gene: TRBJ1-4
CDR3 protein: CASSPGRVTNEKLFF
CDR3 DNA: TGTGCCAGCTCACCGGGGCGAGTAACTAATGAAAAACTGTTTTTT

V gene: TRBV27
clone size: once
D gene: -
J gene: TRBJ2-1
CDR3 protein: CASSPGQMRPLIDEQFF
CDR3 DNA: TGTGCCAGCAGTCCCGGACAGATGAGACCCCTAATCGATGAGCAGTTCTTC

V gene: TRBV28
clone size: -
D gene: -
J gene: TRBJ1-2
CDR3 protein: CASRSGGYGYTF
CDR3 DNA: TGTGCCAGCAGGTCAGGCGGCTATGGCTACACCTTC

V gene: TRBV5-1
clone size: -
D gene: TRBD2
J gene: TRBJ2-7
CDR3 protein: CASSRTSGSSYEQYF
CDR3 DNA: TGCGCCAGCAGCCGTACTAGCGGGTCCTCCTACGAGCAGTACTTC

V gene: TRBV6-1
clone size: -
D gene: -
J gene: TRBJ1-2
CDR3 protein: CASSEVSLGYGYTF
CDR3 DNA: TGTGCCAGCAGTGAAGTAAGTCTGGGCTATGGCTACACCTTC

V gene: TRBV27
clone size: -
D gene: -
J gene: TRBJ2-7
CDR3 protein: CASSLGGRLNEQYF
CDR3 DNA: TGTGCCAGCAGTTTAGGGGGGCGTCTCAACGAGCAGTACTTC

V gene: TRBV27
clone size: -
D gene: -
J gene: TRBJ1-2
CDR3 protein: CASSPKGGLGYTF
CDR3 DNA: TGTGCCAGCAGCCCAAAGGGAGGGTTAGGCTACACCTTC

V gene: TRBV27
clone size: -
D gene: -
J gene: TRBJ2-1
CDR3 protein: CASGTGFEQFF
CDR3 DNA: TGTGCCAGCGGAACAGGGTTTGAGCAGTTCTTC

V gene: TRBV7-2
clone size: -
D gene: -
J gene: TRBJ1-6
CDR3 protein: CASSSTPNNSPLHF
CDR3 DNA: TGTGCCAGCAGCTCCACACCGAATAATTCACCCCTCCACTTT

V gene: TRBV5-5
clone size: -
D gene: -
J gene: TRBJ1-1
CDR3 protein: CASSLGSHSTEAFF
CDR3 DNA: TGTGCCAGCAGCTTGGGGTCACATAGCACTGAAGCTTTCTTT

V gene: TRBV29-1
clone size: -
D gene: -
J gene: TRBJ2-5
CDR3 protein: CSVEDGLRETQYF
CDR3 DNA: TGCAGCGTTGAAGATGGTCTACGAGAGACCCAGTACTTC

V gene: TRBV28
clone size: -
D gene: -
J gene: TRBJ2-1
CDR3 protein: CASGLGSGQYNEQFF
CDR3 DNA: TGTGCCAGCGGCCTGGGTAGCGGACAATACAATGAGCAGTTCTTC

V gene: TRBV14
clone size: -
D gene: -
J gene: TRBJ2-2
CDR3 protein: CASSPGNTGELFF
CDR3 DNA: TGTGCCAGCAGCCCTGGGAACACCGGGGAGCTGTTTTTT

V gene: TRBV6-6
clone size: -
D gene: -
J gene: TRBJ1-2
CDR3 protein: CASSTPGDSNYGYTF
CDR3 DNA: TGTGCCAGCAGTACACCTGGTGACAGCAACTATGGCTACACCTTC

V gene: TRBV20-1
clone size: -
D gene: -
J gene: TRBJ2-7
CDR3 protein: CSAYDSYEQYF
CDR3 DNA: TGCAGTGCTTACGACTCCTACGAGCAGTACTTC

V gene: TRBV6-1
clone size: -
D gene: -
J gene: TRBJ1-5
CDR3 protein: CASTVGSQPQHF
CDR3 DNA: TGTGCCAGCACGGTGGGGAGCCAGCCCCAGCATTTT

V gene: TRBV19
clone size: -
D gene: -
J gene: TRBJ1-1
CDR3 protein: CASSELRGTEAFF
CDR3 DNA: TGTGCCAGTAGCGAACTTCGAGGCACTGAAGCTTTCTTT

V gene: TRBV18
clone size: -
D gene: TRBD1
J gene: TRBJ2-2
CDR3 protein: CASSPSADRGTGELFF
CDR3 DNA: TGTGCCAGCTCACCAAGTGCGGACAGGGGCACCGGGGAGCTGTTTTTT

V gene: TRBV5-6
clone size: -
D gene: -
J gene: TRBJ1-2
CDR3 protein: CASSLDRRNYGYTF
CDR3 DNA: TGTGCCAGCAGCTTGGACAGACGGAACTATGGCTACACCTTC

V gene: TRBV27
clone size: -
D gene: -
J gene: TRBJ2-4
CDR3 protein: CASGPRTSTGKNIQYF
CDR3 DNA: TGTGCCAGCGGCCCTCGGACCAGTACCGGCAAAAACATTCAGTACTTC

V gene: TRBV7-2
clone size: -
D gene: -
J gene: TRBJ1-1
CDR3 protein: CASSLTGTGNTEAFF
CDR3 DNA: TGTGCCAGCAGCTTAACAGGGACGGGGAACACTGAAGCTTTCTTT

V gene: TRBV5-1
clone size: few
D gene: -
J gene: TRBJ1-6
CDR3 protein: CASREGTTDYSPLHF
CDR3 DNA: TGCGCCAGCAGAGAAGGGACTACAGATTATTCACCCCTCCACTTT

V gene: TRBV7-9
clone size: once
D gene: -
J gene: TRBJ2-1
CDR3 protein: CASSPQLFGSYNEQFF
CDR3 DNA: TGTGCCAGCAGCCCTCAGTTGTTCGGCTCCTACAATGAGCAGTTCTTC

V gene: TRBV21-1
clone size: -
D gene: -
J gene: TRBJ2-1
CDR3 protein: CASSKEASGSSYNEQFF
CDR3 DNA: TGTGCCAGCAGCAAAGAAGCTAGCGGGAGTTCCTACAATGAGCAGTTCTTC

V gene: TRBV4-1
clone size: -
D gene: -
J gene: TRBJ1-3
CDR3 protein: CASSPTAVSGNTIYF
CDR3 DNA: TGCGCCAGCAGCCCTACCGCCGTCTCTGGAAACACCATATATTTT

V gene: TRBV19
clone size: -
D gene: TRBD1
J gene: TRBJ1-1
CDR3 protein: CASSDRGLGTEAFF
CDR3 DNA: TGTGCCAGTAGCGACAGGGGGTTGGGGACTGAAGCTTTCTTT

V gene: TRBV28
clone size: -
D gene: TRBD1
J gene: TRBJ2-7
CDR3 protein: CASSLPVTDREFSYEQYF
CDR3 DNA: TGTGCCAGCAGTTTACCGGTAACGGACAGGGAATTCTCCTACGAGCAGTACTTC

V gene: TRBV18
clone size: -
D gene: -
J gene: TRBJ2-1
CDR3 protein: CASSPGGSNGQEQFF
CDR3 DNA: TGTGCCAGCTCACCGGGGGGTAGTAACGGGCAAGAGCAGTTCTTC

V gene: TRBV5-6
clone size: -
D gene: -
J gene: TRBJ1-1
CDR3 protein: CASSPVGGGNTEAFF
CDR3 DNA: TGTGCCAGCAGCCCAGTTGGGGGGGGCAACACTGAAGCTTTCTTT

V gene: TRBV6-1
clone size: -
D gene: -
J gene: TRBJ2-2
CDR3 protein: CASSPGATGELFF
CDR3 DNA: TGTGCCAGCAGTCCCGGGGCGACCGGGGAGCTGTTTTTT

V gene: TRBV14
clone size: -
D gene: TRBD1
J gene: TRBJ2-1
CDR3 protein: CASSQGSGTGGWNEQFF
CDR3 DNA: TGTGCCAGCAGCCAAGGGTCCGGGACAGGGGGCTGGAATGAGCAGTTCTTC

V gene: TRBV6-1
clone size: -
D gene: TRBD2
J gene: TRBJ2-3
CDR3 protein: CASSEGRLAGTTDTQYF
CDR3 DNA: TGTGCCAGCAGTGAAGGAAGACTAGCGGGAACCACAGATACGCAGTATTTT

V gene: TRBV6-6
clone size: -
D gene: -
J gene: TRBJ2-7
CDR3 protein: CASSPSGTFSYEQYF
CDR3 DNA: TGTGCCAGCAGCCCCTCGGGGACTTTCTCCTACGAGCAGTACTTC

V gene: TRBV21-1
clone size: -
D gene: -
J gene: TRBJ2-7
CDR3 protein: CASSKDWGQGAYEQYF
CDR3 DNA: -

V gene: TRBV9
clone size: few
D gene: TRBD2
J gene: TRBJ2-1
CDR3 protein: CASSVGLAGGSGNEQFF
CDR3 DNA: TGTGCCAGCAGCGTCGGACTAGCGGGAGGGAGCGGCAATGAGCAGTTCTTC

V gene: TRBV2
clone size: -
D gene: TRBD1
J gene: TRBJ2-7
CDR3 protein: CASSGGTGLYEQYF
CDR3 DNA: TGTGCCAGCAGTGGTGGGACAGGGCTCTACGAGCAGTACTTC

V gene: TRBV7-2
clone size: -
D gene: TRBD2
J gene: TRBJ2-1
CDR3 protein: CASSLSLAGASSYNEQFF
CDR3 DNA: TGTGCCAGCAGCTTATCGCTAGCGGGGGCGAGCTCCTACAATGAGCAGTTCTTC

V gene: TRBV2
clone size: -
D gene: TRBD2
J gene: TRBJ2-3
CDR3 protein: CASSDQGSGTDTQYF
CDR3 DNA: TGTGCCAGCAGTGATCAAGGTAGCGGGACAGATACGCAGTATTTT